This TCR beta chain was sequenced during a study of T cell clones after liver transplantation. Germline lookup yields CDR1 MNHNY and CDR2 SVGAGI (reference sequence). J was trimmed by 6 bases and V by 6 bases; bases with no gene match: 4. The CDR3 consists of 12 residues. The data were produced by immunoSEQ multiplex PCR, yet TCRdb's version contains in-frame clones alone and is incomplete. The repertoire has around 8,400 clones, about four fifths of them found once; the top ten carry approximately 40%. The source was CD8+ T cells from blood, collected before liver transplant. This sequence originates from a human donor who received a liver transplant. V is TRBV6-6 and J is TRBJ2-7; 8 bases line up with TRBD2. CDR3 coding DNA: TGTGCCAGCAGCCACGGGGGGGGCGAGCAGTACTTC. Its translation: CASSHGGGEQYF.